This T cell receptor beta chain was sequenced during a study of blood T cell repertoires in COVID-19. About the research overall: Samples taken during acute and convalescent COVID-19 were collected in the United States, Italy and Spain. In each case, the material was cDNA or gDNA derived from T cells, B-cell-depleted T cells, or PBMCs.

Germline values: CDR1 SGHNT, CDR2 YYREEE (reference sequence). Deletions cut 5 bases from V and 3 bases from J, with 10 bases between. The CDR3 contains 13 residues. Enrollment of patients from Seattle took place during active infection, with longitudinal follow-up. In the source study's methods: By means of reference gene primer amplification, nucleated cell counts were estimated. Using immunoSEQ multiplex PCR, the repertoire was profiled, and TCRdb retains in-frame clones only, with some absent. V and J calls and clone size are as listed in that table; D and trimming were resolved from the DNA. The data hold 150,000 to 200,000 clones, with 82% observed a single time.

The receptor was isolated from a woman aged 55-70 years with COVID-19, enrolled during active disease. Sequenced sample: peripheral blood. The genes are TRBV5-4 and TRBJ2-3; tentatively, D is TRBD1 (5 bases). CDR3 amino acids: CASRAQGTDTQYF. DNA of the CDR3: TGTGCCAGCAGGGCCCAGGGTACAGATACGCAGTATTTT.